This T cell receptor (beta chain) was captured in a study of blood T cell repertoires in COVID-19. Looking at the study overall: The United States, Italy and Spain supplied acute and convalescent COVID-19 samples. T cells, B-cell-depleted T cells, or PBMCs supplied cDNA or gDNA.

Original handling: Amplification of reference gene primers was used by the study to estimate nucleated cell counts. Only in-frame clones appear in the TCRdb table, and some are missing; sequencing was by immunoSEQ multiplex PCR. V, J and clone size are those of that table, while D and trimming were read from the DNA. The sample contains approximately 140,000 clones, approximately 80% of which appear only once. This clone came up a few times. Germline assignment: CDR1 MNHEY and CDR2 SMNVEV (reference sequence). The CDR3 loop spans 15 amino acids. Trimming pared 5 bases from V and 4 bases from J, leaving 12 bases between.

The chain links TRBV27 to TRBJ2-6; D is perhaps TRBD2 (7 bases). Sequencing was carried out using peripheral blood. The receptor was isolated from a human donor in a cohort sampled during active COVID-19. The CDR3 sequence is CASSTGGLGANVLTF. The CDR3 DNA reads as TGTGCCAGCAGTACCGGGGGGCTGGGGGCCAACGTCCTGACTTTC.